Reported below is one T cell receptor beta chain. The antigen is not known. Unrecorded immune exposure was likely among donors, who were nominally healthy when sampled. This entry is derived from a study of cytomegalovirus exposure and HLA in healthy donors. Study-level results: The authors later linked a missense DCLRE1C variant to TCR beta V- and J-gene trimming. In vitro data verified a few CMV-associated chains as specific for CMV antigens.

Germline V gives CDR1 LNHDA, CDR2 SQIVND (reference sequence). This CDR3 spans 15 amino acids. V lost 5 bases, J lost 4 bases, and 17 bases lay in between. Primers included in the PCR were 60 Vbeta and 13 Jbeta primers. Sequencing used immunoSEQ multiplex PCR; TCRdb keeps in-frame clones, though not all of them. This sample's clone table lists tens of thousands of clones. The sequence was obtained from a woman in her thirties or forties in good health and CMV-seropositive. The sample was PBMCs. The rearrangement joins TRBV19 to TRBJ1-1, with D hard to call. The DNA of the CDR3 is TGTGCCAGTAGTTCAAGGCCGGGGTGGGCCACTGAAGCTTTCTTT. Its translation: CASSSRPGWATEAFF.